A selection of T cell receptor beta chains follows, all from one sample in a study of tumor and adjacent non-tumor tissue in lung cancer. TCRdb fed the multiplex PCR reads into MiXCR, producing one record per CDR3 protein. The table lists tens of thousands of distinct CDR3 sequences, less than 75% of them singletons, with about 18% in the top ten. The sequenced sample was lung tumor tissue. All receptors come from a man in his sixties with non-small cell lung cancer. CDR3s include the opening cysteine and the closing phenylalanine or tryptophan. A D gene is named only where the DNA matches it firmly. Not every row has a clone size; where given, it reads once, few, many or a size class.

clone size	D gene	V gene	J gene	CDR3 protein	CDR3 DNA
-	-	TRBV6-6	TRBJ1-4	CVNRRRNEKLLF	TGTGTCAATAGACGGCGGAATGAAAAATTGCTTTTT
-	-	TRBV28	TRBJ2-7	CASNPGVWVRVAYEQYF	TGTGCCAGCAATCCGGGGGTGTGGGTGAGAGTGGCCTACGAGCAGTACTTC
-	-	TRBV6-6	TRBJ1-4	CASSYRDGLFEKLSF	TGTGCCAGCAGTTACAGGGACGGCCTGTTTGAAAAACTGTCTTTT
many	TRBD2	TRBV4-1	TRBJ2-2	CASSQVRLAGLYGELFF	TGCGCCAGCAGCCAAGTACGGCTAGCGGGGCTTTACGGGGAGCTGTTTTTT
-	-	TRBV20-1	TRBJ2-2	CSARERVTGELFF	TGCAGTGCTAGAGAGCGAGTCACCGGGGAGCTGTTTTTT
many	-	TRBV20-1	TRBJ2-7	CSAGLQGRWEQYF	TGCAGTGCTGGACTACAGGGCCGCTGGGAGCAGTACTTC
many	-	TRBV11-2	TRBJ1-2	CASSLGAIEGSGYTF	TGTGCCAGCAGCTTAGGAGCGATTGAGGGTAGTGGCTACACCTTC
many	-	TRBV20-1	TRBJ2-1	CSANSPVNEQFF	TGCAGTGCCAATAGCCCCGTAAATGAGCAGTTCTTC
-	-	TRBV21-1	TRBJ2-1	CASSKVLMRGRHNEQFF	TGTGCCAGCAGCAAAGTGCTTATGAGGGGGCGGCACAATGAGCAGTTCTTC
-	-	TRBV5-1	TRBJ2-7	CASSLGQGIRYEQYF	TGTGCCAGCAGCTTGGGCCAGGGCATACGCTACGAGCAGTACTTC
-	-	TRBV30	TRBJ2-5	CAWTVKEVQYF	TGTGCCTGGACTGTGAAAGAGGTCCAGTACTTC
once	-	TRBV6-2/TRBV6-3	TRBJ2-6	CANTKGHHPGANVLTF	TGTGCCAACACCAAGGGGCATCACCCTGGGGCCAACGTCCTGACTTTC
once	-	TRBV12-3/TRBV12-4	TRBJ2-6	CARSPLGGSSGANALTF	TGTGCCAGGAGCCCTTTGGGGGGCTCCTCTGGGGCCAACGCCCTGACTTTC
-	-	TRBV11-2	TRBJ2-1	CTTSFGNEHFF	TGTACCACCAGCTTTGGCAATGAGCACTTCTTC
-	TRBD1	TRBV6-5	TRBJ1-1	CTSSFRGLNTEALF	TGTACCAGCAGTTTCAGGGGGCTGAACACTGAAGCTCTCTTT
-	TRBD2	TRBV28	TRBJ2-2	CASSHSGRSSNTGELFF	TGTGCCAGCAGTCATAGCGGGAGGTCCTCGAACACCGGGGAGCTGTTTTTT
many	TRBD1	TRBV6-5	TRBJ1-3	CAAQGNGNTIYF	TGTGCCGCACAGGGGAATGGAAACACCATATATTTT
-	TRBD1	TRBV5-4	TRBJ1-2	CASDLDRGYGYTF	TGTGCCAGCGACCTCGACAGGGGATATGGCTACACCTTT
-	-	TRBV11-2	TRBJ1-1	CASSFANSRNTEAFF	TGTGCCAGCAGCTTCGCCAATTCAAGGAACACTGAAGCTTTCTTT
-	TRBD1	TRBV11-3	TRBJ1-1	CASSTTGDAFF	TGTGCCAGCAGCACGACAGGGGATGCTTTCTTT
-	-	TRBV4-3	TRBJ1-6	CAGSQGAARGHSPPHF	TGCGCCGGCAGCCAAGGAGCGGCCAGGGGTCATTCACCCCCCCACTTT
many	-	TRBV6-6	TRBJ2-1	CASSYKGALGNEQFF	TGTGCCAGCAGTTACAAAGGGGCCTTGGGAAATGAGCAGTTCTTC
many	-	TRBV30	TRBJ2-1	CAWSGEINYNEQFF	TGTGCCTGGAGTGGGGAAATAAACTACAATGAGCAGTTCTTC
-	-	TRBV4-3	TRBJ2-7	CASNPYQEIYEQYF	TGCGCCAGTAACCCCTATCAGGAAATCTACGAGCAGTACTTC
few	-	TRBV24-1	TRBJ2-4	CATSDSGAGNIQYF	TGTGCCACCAGTGATTCAGGGGCGGGTAACATTCAGTACTTC
many	-	TRBV6-2/TRBV6-3	TRBJ2-1	CASSPTSYEQFF	TGTGCCAGCAGCCCAACTAGTTATGAGCAGTTCTTC
many	-	TRBV10-3	TRBJ2-7	CASTREAGGEQYF	TGTGCCTCTACAAGGGAGGCCGGGGGCGAGCAGTACTTC
many	-	TRBV28	TRBJ2-7	CASSLSNFYEQYF	TGTGCCAGCAGTTTATCCAACTTCTACGAGCAGTACTTC
-	-	TRBV6-1	TRBJ2-3	CASTREPGSTDTQYF	TGTGCCAGTACCAGAGAACCGGGCAGCACAGATACGCAGTATTTT